A single sample gave rise to the 18 T cell receptor beta chains below, sequenced in a study of T cell responses to AZD1222 COVID-19 vaccine. The protocol was immunoSEQ multiplex PCR, while the TCRdb copy is restricted to in-frame clones and leaves out a portion. The sample has some 110,000 clones; 65% to 85% are singletons. The sample was peripheral blood, taken on day 0 of AZD1222 vaccination. Receptor source: an adult in good health.

V gene TRBV30 combines with J gene TRBJ2-5; 9 bases match TRBD1. The CDR3 length is 14 residues. V shed 3 bases, J shed 4 bases, and the junction held 6 bases outside the gene matches. In germline, CDR1 is GTSNPN, CDR2 SVGIG (reference sequence). CDR3 nucleotides: TGTGCCTGGAGCACAGGGGGCCTTCGAGAGACCCAGTACTTC. Encoded protein: CAWSTGGLRETQYF.

The CDR3 spells CASRTQTNEKLFF. The CDR3 DNA reads as TGTGCCAGCAGGACACAAACTAATGAAAAACTGTTTTTT. This rearrangement joins TRBV28 to TRBJ1-4; D gene ambiguous. V dropped 6 bases and J dropped 1 base, with 6 bases sitting between them. The V gene's germline CDR1 is MDHEN and CDR2 SYDVKM. This CDR3 comprises 13 residues. The full variable domain, its missing parts supplied by reference TRBV28 and TRBJ1-4, is DVKVTQSSRYLVKRTGEKVFLECVQDMDHENMFWYRQDPGLGLRLIYFSYDVKMKEKGDIPEGYSVSREKKERFSLILESASTNQTSMYLCASRTQTNEKLFFGSGTQLSVL.

The chain combines TRBV25-1 with TRBJ1-6; possible D gene TRBD1, 5 bases. V lost 4 bases and J 7 bases, leaving 11 bases between the germline ends. Germline CDR1 MGHDK, CDR2 SYGVNS. This CDR3 comprises 14 residues. In DNA, the CDR3 is TGTGCCAGCAGTGTGGGACGGCTAAATTCACCCCTCCACTTT. Its protein product is CASSVGRLNSPLHF.

This sequence joins TRBV7-9 and TRBJ1-1; maybe TRBD1 (6 bases). V dropped 7 bases and J dropped 13 bases, with 22 bases sitting between them. This CDR3 is 13 amino acids long. Germline CDR1 is SEHNR and CDR2 is FQNEAQ (reference sequence). CDR3 in amino acids: CASTAGERPLGFF. CDR3 nucleotide sequence: TGTGCCAGCACGGCAGGGGAACGTCCTCTCGGTTTCTTT.

V is TRBV5-1 and J is TRBJ1-2, with a weak D call TRBD1 (5 bases). The CDR3 runs 15 residues. The germline V gene has CDR1 SGHRS and CDR2 YFSETQ. V lost 0 bases, J lost 0 bases, and 9 bases lay in between. The CDR3 spells CASSLAGGPNYGYTF. DNA of the CDR3: TGCGCCAGCAGCTTGGCTGGGGGACCTAACTATGGCTACACCTTC.

This clone was observed a few times. The chain links TRBV28 to TRBJ2-2, with TRBD2 matching over 8 bases. The CDR3 totals 16 residues. Germline V gene lookup returns CDR1 MDHEN and CDR2 SYDVKM. Trimming took 6 bases from V and 6 from J; bases not matched to a gene: 12. CDR3 sequence (DNA): TGTGCCAGCAGCCTCCCTCCGGGAGGGGGTGCCGGGGAGCTGTTTTTT. Amino acid sequence: CASSLPPGGGAGELFF.

This chain connects TRBV18 to TRBJ2-1, with D possibly TRBD2 on 5 matching bases. The CDR3 loop spans 15 amino acids. The germline V and J ends were trimmed by 3 bases and 2 bases, with 11 bases remaining between them. CDR1 is KGHSH, CDR2 LQKENI, per germline. CDR3 loop: CASSPRSETYNEQFF. Written as DNA, the CDR3 is TGTGCCAGCTCACCTCGTAGCGAGACCTACAATGAGCAGTTCTTC.

The chain joins TRBV27 to TRBJ1-2; D ambiguous. Germline CDR1 and CDR2: MNHEY and SMNVEV (reference sequence). The CDR3 extends over 13 amino acids. The V and J ends lost 2 bases and 4 bases respectively, with 8 bases between them. CDR3 DNA: TGTGCCAGCAGTTTAAAAGGATTCTATGGCTACACCTTC. It translates to CASSLKGFYGYTF.

V and J are TRBV3-1 (or the pseudogene TRBV3-2) and TRBJ2-1; D not certain. The ends were cut back, 3 bases at V and 7 bases at J, with 10 bases in the middle. Germline V CDR1 and CDR2: LGHDT, YNNKEL (reference sequence). The CDR3 loop spans 13 amino acids. The CDR3 DNA reads TGTGCCAGCAGCCACAGGAATGGTAATGAGCAGTTCTTC. This translates into CASSHRNGNEQFF.

This sequence joins TRBV5-1 and TRBJ2-5; TRBD2 matches 12 bases. V shed 5 bases, J shed 4 bases, and the junction held 9 bases outside the gene matches. The V gene's germline CDR1 is SGHRS and CDR2 YFSETQ. This CDR3 is built from 16 residues. The CDR3 protein is CASSSRLAGARETQYF. In nucleotides, the CDR3 is TGCGCCAGCAGTTCCAGACTAGCGGGGGCTCGAGAGACCCAGTACTTC. Using reference TRBV5-1 and TRBJ2-5 for the parts outside the CDR3, the full variable domain is KAGVTQTPRYLIKTRGQQVTLSCSPISGHRSVSWYQQTPGQGLQFLFEYFSETQRNKGNFPGRFSGRQFSNSRSEMNVSTLELGDSALYLCASSSRLAGARETQYFGPGTRLLVL.

As DNA, the CDR3 is TGTGCCAGTGGACAGTCTGGAAACACCATATATTTT. It specifies CASGQSGNTIYF. The chain is built from TRBV19 and TRBJ1-3; tentative D call: TRBD1 (6 bases). The CDR3 consists of 12 residues. CDR1 is LNHDA, CDR2 SQIVND, per germline (reference sequence). Trimming left V 8 bases short and J 1 base short, with 6 bases between.

V usage is TRBV3-1 (or the pseudogene TRBV3-2) and J usage is TRBJ2-5; 7 bases line up with TRBD2. Germline V gene sequence: CDR1 LGHDT, CDR2 YNNKEL (reference sequence). This CDR3 is built from 17 residues. J was trimmed by 1 base and V by 0 bases; bases with no gene match: 8. The CDR3, as DNA: TGTGCCAGCAGCCAAGATATACTAGCGCCACTCCAAGAGACCCAGTACTTC. Residues: CASSQDILAPLQETQYF.

The V gene is TRBV4-2, the J gene TRBJ2-2, with TRBD2 matching over 10 bases. J gave up 0 bases and V 1 base, and 5 bases lay outside the gene matches. CDR3 length: 18 residues. The V gene's germline CDR1 is LGHNA and CDR2 YNFKEQ. The CDR3 sequence: CASSQGTSGTTNTGELFF. The CDR3 region has the DNA TGTGCCAGCAGCCAAGGGACTAGCGGAACAACGAACACCGGGGAGCTGTTTTTT.

The V gene is TRBV4-2, the J gene TRBJ2-7; TRBD2 is a possible D gene (6 bases). Trimming pared 3 bases from V and 1 base from J, leaving 13 bases between. The CDR3 runs 15 residues. Germline CDR1 reads LGHNA; CDR2 reads YNFKEQ. CDR3 residues: CASSQTGTASYEQYF. CDR3 DNA sequence: TGTGCCAGCAGCCAGACCGGGACTGCATCCTACGAGCAGTACTTC.

The chain joins TRBV24-1 to TRBJ1-4; D is undetermined. V was clipped by 3 bases and J by 3 bases, with 10 bases between them. CDR1 KGHDR and CDR2 SFDVKD come from the germline V gene. This CDR3 spans 15 amino acids. The CDR3 coding sequence is TGTGCCACCAGTGATCCCTGGGCGGCTAATGAAAAACTGTTTTTT. Amino acid sequence: CATSDPWAANEKLFF.

The chain uses TRBV18 and TRBJ2-2, with D perhaps matching TRBD2 (5 bases). Germline V CDR1 and CDR2: KGHSH, LQKENI. This CDR3 contains 17 residues. V was clipped by 8 bases and J by 0 bases, with 19 bases between them. In DNA form, the CDR3 reads TGTGCCAGCACCCCCCCCGGTCTCGGGACGAACACCGGGGAGCTGTTTTTT. Translated, it gives CASTPPGLGTNTGELFF.

This clone was seen a single time. V is TRBV2 and J is TRBJ1-4; tentatively, D is TRBD1 (6 bases). Germline V gene lookup returns CDR1 SNHLY and CDR2 FYNNEI. Trimming stripped 6 bases from V and 6 bases from J, with 14 bases between. The CDR3 spans 14 residues. The CDR3: CASRGTGGDEKLFF. CDR3 DNA sequence: TGTGCCAGCAGGGGGACGGGGGGCGATGAAAAACTGTTTTTT.

CDR3 residues: CASRRQGGSGNTIYF. CDR3 DNA: TGTGCCAGCAGAAGACAGGGTGGTTCTGGAAACACCATATATTTT. The rearrangement uses TRBV2 and TRBJ1-3, with 7 nucleotides matching TRBD1. Germline loops: CDR1 SNHLY, CDR2 FYNNEI. The CDR3 length is 15 residues. Germline trimming cut 6 bases from V and 1 base from J; bases unmatched to any gene: 6.